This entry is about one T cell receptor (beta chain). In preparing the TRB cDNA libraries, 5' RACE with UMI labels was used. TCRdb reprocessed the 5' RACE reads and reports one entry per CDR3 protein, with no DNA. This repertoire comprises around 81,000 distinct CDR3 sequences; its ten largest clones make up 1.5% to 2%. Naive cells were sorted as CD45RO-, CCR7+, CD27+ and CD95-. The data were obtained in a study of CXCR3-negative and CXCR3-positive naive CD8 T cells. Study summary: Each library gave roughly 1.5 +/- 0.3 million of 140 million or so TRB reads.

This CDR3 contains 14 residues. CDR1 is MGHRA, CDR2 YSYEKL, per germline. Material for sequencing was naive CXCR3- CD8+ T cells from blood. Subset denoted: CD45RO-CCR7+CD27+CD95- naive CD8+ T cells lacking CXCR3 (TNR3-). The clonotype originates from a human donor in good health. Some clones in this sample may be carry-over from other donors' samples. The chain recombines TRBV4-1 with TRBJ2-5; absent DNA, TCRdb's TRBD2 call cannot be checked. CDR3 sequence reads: CASSRTSGQETQYF.